The entry that follows covers one T cell receptor beta chain sequence. Sequenced by immunoSEQ multiplex PCR; TCRdb stores in-frame clones only, minus some. The data show 150,000 to 200,000 clones, with 85% seen just once and under 4% held by the top ten. Germline V gives CDR1 MRHNA, CDR2 SNTAGT. CDR3 length: 14 amino acids. V was pared by 4 bases and J by 4 bases, with 11 bases between. This sample was taken from a study of blood T cell repertoires in COVID-19. The sequencing input was peripheral blood. The TCR was taken from a human donor with acute or convalescent COVID-19. The donor label of this sample is uncertain. This chain joins TRBV6-4 and TRBJ2-1; D might be TRBD2 (6 bases). CDR3 nucleotide sequence: TGTGCCAGCAGTGTGGGGGGTATGTACAATGAGCAGTTCTTC. It translates to CASSVGGMYNEQFF.